The present TCR beta chain was sequenced within a study of human T cells and chemical hapten exposure (dated by TCRdb to the early 2020s). For the study in its entirety: Libraries were combined into a pool for sequencing, and differences in TCR yield between samples came mainly from small differences in library volumes within the pool. This study followed changes in the peripheral blood TCR repertoire in vivo during primary and secondary sensitization of alopecia patients to the hapten diphenylcyclopropenone (DPC). Both TCR alpha and TCR beta chains were sequenced from each blood RNA sample. Overall study results and their limits: DPC sensitization did not change the number of TCRs with a frequency above 1 in 1000, and there was no evidence of changes in global repertoire structure. After repeated subsampling, changes were observed in the strength of the expansion versus patch-test correlation and in the threshold at which the correlation became significant.

Receptor amplification or capture employed 5' RACE. These reads were obtained on an Illumina MiSeq. Library preparation attached unique molecular identifiers to individual cDNA molecules for quantitative, reproducible TCR counting. Concerning the study's data processing: The median number of TCRs per sample was some 100,000, ranging from roughly 20,000 to 690,600. The Decombinator software suite was used to annotate the V, J and CDR3 of the TCR reads. For the PS versus PT1 abundance plots, all samples were subsampled to the same number of TCRs (28,000). TCRs were defined as expanded if absent before sensitization and observed at least eight times at the 2-week time point. Starting from the raw public reads, TCRdb applied fastp trimming at Q25, assembled clones with MiXCR and retained in-frame beta chains. Every entry covers one CDR3 protein and lists the most common genes and DNA from its rows. TCRdb's processing, not the authors', yielded these V and J calls. The sample contains roughly 82,000 distinct CDR3 sequences, roughly 15% of them found a single time. Together, the top ten hold around 7% of the sample.

Unfractionated whole blood was collected in Tempus Blood RNA tubes, and total RNA was extracted from that blood. A handful of healthy volunteers were used as TCR sequencing controls and were bled at day 0, 2 weeks and 6 weeks. V is clipped by 3 bases and J by 5 bases, and the sequence between their germline boundaries is 13 bases long. Spanning cysteine to phenylalanine, the CDR3 consists of 15 amino acids. CDR3 DNA only is kept here, 45 bases in frame from base 1. This clonotype was picked up a small number of times. It has no known antigen specificity. Qualities for individual bases were not recorded, and no much larger clone is one base off.

The origin of this receptor is a female donor in good health. This receptor chain uses TRBV12-3 or TRBV12-4 and TRBJ2-2, and the D gene may be TRBD1, 5 bases matching. The DNA sequence is TGTGCCAGCAGTTTGGGCAGGGTTTCAACCGGGGAGCTGTTTTTT. Its protein reads: CASSLGRVSTGELFF.